Each of the 28 T cell receptor beta chains below was sequenced from the same sample in a study of CD8+CD57+ T cells in acquired aplastic anemia. Previously, flow cytometry had revealed CD8+CD57+ cell expansion in the patients chosen for sequencing. TCR beta VDJ combinations and CDR3 sequences were profiled from genomic DNA. MiXCR was run by TCRdb on the reads, yielding one entry per CDR3 protein. Of 200,000 to 250,000 distinct CDR3 sequences detected, 50% to 70% appear once; the ten largest clones hold 58%. The sample was sorted CD4+, CD8+, or CD8+CD57+ T cells (not recorded which) from PBMCs. The receptors here all came from a human donor with aplastic anemia.

J is TRBJ2-7 and V is TRBV6-5, with a weak D call TRBD1 (5 bases). Trimming shortened V by 10 bases and J by 3 bases, and 13 bases separated the two germline ends. The germline gives CDR1 MNHEY, CDR2 SVGAGI. CDR3 size: 12 residues. The CDR3: CATLGQVYEQYF. The CDR3 DNA reads TGTGCCACCCTGGGGCAGGTCTACGAGCAGTACTTC.

The chain links TRBV5-1 to TRBJ2-3; D gene ambiguous. Germline-derived CDR1 and CDR2 are SGHRS and YFSETQ. Trimming shortened V by 6 bases and J by 1 base, and 9 bases separated the two germline ends. The CDR3 spans 13 residues. CDR3 DNA sequence: TGCGCCAGCATGGTGGCCGGCACAGATACGCAGTATTTT. This codes for CASMVAGTDTQYF.

The chain is built from TRBV10-2 and TRBJ2-7; tentative D call: TRBD2 (5 bases). The CDR3 length is 16 residues. Trimming removed 1 base at V and 2 bases at J, with 15 bases between. The V gene's germline CDR1 is WSHSY and CDR2 SAAADI. CDR3 amino acids: CASSELSGVTAYEQYF. CDR3 bases: TGCGCCAGCAGTGAGTTGAGCGGAGTAACTGCCTACGAGCAGTACTTC.

CDR3 amino acids: CASSLDGIGGYTF. CDR3 nucleotides: TGTGCCAGCAGCTTAGACGGTATAGGAGGCTACACCTTC. The chain couples TRBV7-9 to TRBJ1-2; D remains ambiguous. Germline lookup yields CDR1 SEHNR and CDR2 FQNEAQ (reference sequence). The CDR3 sequence is 13 residues long. V shed 1 base and J shed 8 bases, with 11 bases lying between them.

This clonotype has just one count. The J gene is TRBJ2-7, the V gene TRBV10-1; 9 nucleotides line up with TRBD1. CDR3 size: 16 residues. J gave up 5 bases and V 4 bases, and 12 bases lay outside the gene matches. Germline V lookup: CDR1 WNHNN, CDR2 SYGVQD (reference sequence). In nucleotides, the CDR3 is TGCGCCAGCAGTGCTAGGTCTGGGACAGGGATCAACGAGCAGTACTTC. This sequence encodes CASSARSGTGINEQYF.

The chain joins TRBV5-1 to TRBJ2-1; TRBD1 might be the D (6 bases). The length of the CDR3 is 13 residues. V was cut by 0 bases and J by 11 bases, with 12 bases left in between. Looked up from germline, CDR1 is SGHRS and CDR2 is YFSETQ. The CDR3 nucleotides read TGCGCCAGCAGCTTGGCCCAGGACAGCCAGCAGTTCTTC. Its protein product is CASSLAQDSQQFF.

This chain links TRBV5-1 with TRBJ2-5; D perhaps matches TRBD2 (5 bases). V gave up 9 bases and J gave up 5 bases, with 20 bases separating them. The CDR3 is made up of 14 amino acids. Germline CDR1 reads SGHRS; CDR2 reads YFSETQ. The CDR3 loop reads CATSPAGPGETQYF. CDR3 nucleotides: TGCGCCACCTCCCCCGCAGGTCCGGGGGAGACCCAGTACTTC.

The chain links TRBV15 to TRBJ2-7; D is ambiguous. The CDR3 loop spans 14 amino acids. The ends were cut back, 4 bases at V and 3 bases at J, with 13 bases in the middle. The germline gives CDR1 LNHNV, CDR2 YYDKDF (reference sequence). CDR3 bases: TGTGCCACCAGCAAGGCAGAAAAACACTACGAGCAGTACTTC. This gives the protein CATSKAEKHYEQYF.

V is TRBV6-1 and J is TRBJ1-6; the D is unclear. Trimming shortened V by 6 bases and J by 13 bases, and 13 bases separated the two germline ends. CDR1 is MNHNS and CDR2 is SASEGT in the germline V gene. The CDR3 length is 12 residues. For the CDR3, the DNA is TGTGCCAGCAGGGACTCGATGGGCCCCCTCCACTTT. The encoded protein is CASRDSMGPLHF.

The J gene is TRBJ1-2, the V gene TRBV5-1; D call uncertain. Germline-derived CDR1 and CDR2 are SGHRS and YFSETQ. V lost 4 bases, J lost 6 bases, and 13 bases lay in between. CDR3 length equals 13 residues. CDR3 region: CASSLGRSNGYTF. Here the CDR3 DNA reads TGCGCCAGCAGCCTTGGCCGTTCCAATGGCTACACCTTC.

This chain links TRBV10-1 with TRBJ2-5; 8 bases agree with TRBD1. Germline lookup yields CDR1 WNHNN and CDR2 SYGVQD (reference sequence). J was trimmed by 5 bases and V by 2 bases; bases with no gene match: 7. The CDR3 runs to 15 residues. The CDR3 nucleotides are TGCGCCAGCAGTGAGCATCAACAGGGGGACGAGACCCAGTACTTC. This sequence encodes CASSEHQQGDETQYF.

In this sample, this clonotype turned up a few times. The V gene is TRBV7-9, the J gene TRBJ2-7; TRBD2 might be the D (5 bases). The germline V and J ends were trimmed by 3 bases and 1 base, with 7 bases remaining between them. CDR1 and CDR2 from the germline V gene are SEHNR and FQNEAQ (reference sequence). The CDR3 length is 13 residues. The CDR3 nucleotides are TGTGCCAGCAGCTTGATAGCGTCCTACGAGCAGTACTTC. Encoded protein: CASSLIASYEQYF.

The rearrangement joins TRBV20-1 to TRBJ2-5; either TRBD1 or TRBD2 may fit D (7 bases each). The CDR3 consists of 15 residues. Per germline, CDR1 DFQATT and CDR2 SNEGSKA (reference sequence). The V end was cut by 3 bases, the J end by 5 bases, with 19 bases between. CDR3 bases: TGCAGTGCTAGCCAACAGGGGCGGCGGGGGGAGACCCAGTACTTC. Its translation is CSASQQGRRGETQYF.

This clonotype was found once. The chain links TRBV14 to TRBJ2-7; the match to TRBD1 covers 8 bases. The CDR3 has 13 amino acids. The germline V gene has CDR1 SGHDN and CDR2 FVKESK. V shed 6 bases, J shed 3 bases, and the junction held 4 bases outside the gene matches. CDR3 sequence reads: CASRPTGVYEQYF. The CDR3 coding sequence is TGTGCCAGCAGGCCGACAGGGGTCTACGAGCAGTACTTC.

The chain links TRBV25-1 to TRBJ2-1, with D perhaps TRBD1 (5 bases). V shed 10 bases and J shed 0 bases, with 13 bases lying between them. Looked up from germline, CDR1 is MGHDK and CDR2 is SYGVNS. This CDR3 is 14 amino acids long. The CDR3 nucleotides are TGTGCCACCACTGGGGCTAGCTCCTACAATGAGCAGTTCTTC. As protein: CATTGASSYNEQFF.

The chain carries TRBV19 and TRBJ2-5; 15 bases map to TRBD2. The DNA matches TRBJ2-1 better at its end, which makes the J call doubtful. There are 17 residues in the CDR3. CDR1 and CDR2 (germline): LNHDA, SQIVND (reference sequence). This CDR3 is CASSIGLAGGPYNEQFF. Here the CDR3 DNA reads TGTGCCAGTAGTATCGGACTAGCGGGAGGGCCGTACAATGAGCAGTTCTTC.

The V call is TRBV19, the J call TRBJ2-2, with 7 bases matching TRBD2. The CDR3 covers 15 residues. Germline CDR1 and CDR2: LNHDA and SQIVND (reference sequence). The V gene end was trimmed by 3 bases and the J gene end by 6 bases; junction bases not matched to a gene: 7. The CDR3 nucleotides read TGTGCCAGTAGTATGGGAGGGATTGATTCCGGGGAGCTGTTTTTT. This codes for CASSMGGIDSGELFF.

The chain has TRBV12-3 or TRBV12-4 and TRBJ2-3, with TRBD2 identical over 8 bases. The CDR3 spans 14 residues. V gave up 1 base and J gave up 7 bases; unmatched junction bases: 4. CDR3 nucleotides: TGTGCCAGCAGTTTAGTCTCGGGAGGGCATACGCAGTATTTT. Residues: CASSLVSGGHTQYF.

The genes are TRBV20-1 and TRBJ2-7; the D is unclear. The CDR3 runs to 15 residues. Germline lookup yields CDR1 DFQATT and CDR2 SNEGSKA (reference sequence). V lost 0 bases, J lost 4 bases, and 16 bases lay in between. The CDR3 coding sequence is TGCAGTGCTAGAGATGGAACAGTCTCTGGGTACGAGCAGTACTTC. Protein sequence: CSARDGTVSGYEQYF.

This chain links TRBV20-1 with TRBJ1-5; D unclear. Trimming removed 3 bases from V and 2 bases from J, with 11 bases in between. The CDR3 is 14 amino acids. The germline CDR1 and CDR2 sequences are DFQATT and SNEGSKA (reference sequence). Here the CDR3 reads CSARGVEGNQPQHF. The CDR3 DNA follows: TGCAGTGCTAGGGGAGTGGAAGGCAATCAGCCCCAGCATTTT.

Comments on this clonotype: The junction differs from germline at one of its ends, possibly a read error. The chain joins TRBV10-2 to TRBJ1-5, with D unresolved. CDR1 is WSHSY and CDR2 is SAAADI in the germline V gene. The CDR3 runs to 11 residues. CDR3 nucleotide sequence: TGCGCCAGCAGTGGGGGTCAGGCCCAGCATTTT. It codes for CASSGGQAQHF.

The chain couples TRBV7-9 to TRBJ1-3; perhaps TRBD1 as D (6 bases). Germline V gene data show CDR1 as SEHNR and CDR2 as FQNEAQ (reference sequence). V shed 5 bases and J shed 4 bases, with 12 bases lying between them. This CDR3 has 14 residues. DNA for the CDR3: TGTGCCAGCAGCGAGGGGGGTTACGGAAACACCATATATTTT. Protein: CASSEGGYGNTIYF.

The chain recombines TRBV9 with TRBJ2-7, with TRBD1 matching 8 bases. CDR1 SGDLS and CDR2 YYNGEE come from the germline V gene. J lost 4 bases, V lost 4 bases, and 16 bases had no gene match. This CDR3 spans 17 amino acids. The CDR3 spells CASSSRPGQAFPYEQYF. CDR3 DNA: TGTGCCAGCAGCTCCCGCCCGGGACAGGCTTTTCCGTACGAGCAGTACTTC.

The table lists this clonotype with a few counts. This rearrangement joins TRBV9 to TRBJ2-1; D might be TRBD1 (6 bases). The V end lost 0 bases, the J end lost 0 bases, and 7 bases lay between the germline ends. The CDR3 runs 15 residues. CDR1 and CDR2 (germline): SGDLS, YYNGEE. The CDR3 nucleotides are TGTGCCAGCAGCGTAGCGGACAGCTCCTACAATGAGCAGTTCTTC. Its protein is CASSVADSSYNEQFF.

V usage is TRBV2 and J usage is TRBJ2-1; tentative D call: TRBD2 (5 bases). Germline V lookup: CDR1 SNHLY, CDR2 FYNNEI. Trimming cost V 6 bases and J 1 base, with 10 bases left between them. This CDR3 is built from 14 residues. For the CDR3, the DNA is TGTGCCAGCAGGGGCGGGCAGTCCTACAATGAGCAGTTCTTC. Protein sequence: CASRGGQSYNEQFF.

As to this clonotype: This could be a read error, since a much larger clone is one nucleotide away. The chain combines TRBV6-1 with TRBJ2-7; D gene unclear. The CDR3 has 14 amino acids. CDR1 is MNHNS, CDR2 SASEGT, per germline. CDR3 sequence (DNA): TGTGCCAGCAGTTTCGCGGCGAGCTCCTACGAGCAGCACTTC. This sequence encodes CASSFAASSYEQHF.

The CDR3 loop reads CAISTRGNTEAFF. DNA of the CDR3: TGTGCCATCTCTACACGCGGGAACACTGAAGCTTTCTTT. The chain joins TRBV10-3 to TRBJ1-1; D remains ambiguous. CDR3 length: 13 amino acids. V was pared by 8 bases and J by 1 base, with 11 bases between. From germline, CDR1 is ENHRY and CDR2 SYGVKD.

This clonotype was picked up a small number of times. V usage is TRBV19 and J usage is TRBJ1-5; a weak D match, TRBD1 (5 bases). The CDR3 runs 15 residues. V lost 4 bases and J lost 0, with 10 bases in between. Germline V CDR1 and CDR2: LNHDA, SQIVND (reference sequence). Here the CDR3 reads CASSTDTYSNQPQHF. Written as DNA, the CDR3 is TGTGCCAGTAGTACGGACACTTATAGCAATCAGCCCCAGCATTTT. Full variable domain (missing parts from reference TRBV19 and TRBJ1-5): DGGITQSPKYLFRKEGQNVTLSCEQNLNHDAMYWYRQDPGQGLRLIYYSQIVNDFQKGDIAEGYSVSREKKESFPLTVTSAQKNPTAFYLCASSTDTYSNQPQHFGDGTRLSIL.